A single sample gave rise to the 5 T cell receptor beta chains below, sequenced in a study of T cell repertoires in cytomegalovirus infection. TCRdb passed the reads through MiXCR, listing each CDR3 protein once. The sample lists about 920,000 distinct CDR3 sequences; around 30% were seen once. Their antigen targets remain unknown. The sequencing used cultured CD8+ T cells from PBMCs, collected from culture after CMV antigen stimulation. The receptors shown here come from a human donor in good health (CMV status not recorded). Some clones in this sample may be carry-over from other donors' samples.

The V call is TRBV28, the J call TRBJ2-1, with 9 positions matching TRBD1. Germline CDR1 MDHEN, CDR2 SYDVKM. This CDR3 spans 15 amino acids. Losses at the gene ends were 3 bases for V and 12 bases for J; bases not matched to a gene: 12. CDR3 residues: CASSFLTGGPYGQFF. The CDR3 DNA sequence: TGTGCCAGCAGTTTTTTGACAGGGGGTCCGTACGGGCAGTTCTTC. The full variable domain, completed using reference TRBV28 and TRBJ2-1, is DVKVTQSSRYLVKRTGEKVFLECVQDMDHENMFWYRQDPGLGLRLIYFSYDVKMKEKGDIPEGYSVSREKKERFSLILESASTNQTSMYLCASSFLTGGPYGQFFGPGTRLTVL.

This chain joins TRBV12-3 or TRBV12-4 and TRBJ2-3; D might be TRBD1 (5 bases). The CDR3 loop spans 18 amino acids. The V end was cut by 5 bases, the J end by 2 bases, with 23 bases between. CDR3 DNA sequence: TGTGCCAGCAGTCCGAAAACGACAGCCCCTCGGTACACAGATACGCAGTATTTT. It translates to CASSPKTTAPRYTDTQYF.

Points on this clonotype: A read error may be the cause here, since a much bigger clone is one base away. In DNA form, the CDR3 reads TGTGCCAGCAGCTTAAACGGCAGAACGACTGAAGCTTCCTTT. This codes for CASSLNGRTTEASF. The genes are TRBV7-2 and TRBJ1-1, with D unclear. Germline-derived CDR1 and CDR2 are SGHTA and FQGNSA. The CDR3 loop spans 14 amino acids.

V and J are TRBV5-6 and TRBJ1-2, with D tentatively TRBD1 (6 bases). This CDR3 contains 14 residues. Germline V lookup: CDR1 SGHDT, CDR2 YYEEEE. Trimming removed 3 bases at V and 6 bases at J, with 15 bases between. This CDR3 reads CASSSGRGTHGYTF. In nucleotides, the CDR3 is TGTGCCAGCAGCTCTGGAAGGGGGACCCATGGCTACACCTTC.

This clonotype was seen ten or more times. The V and J genes are TRBV7-8 and TRBJ1-1; no definite D call. Trimming cost V 1 base and J 7 bases, with 10 bases left between them. CDR1 and CDR2 from the germline V gene are SGHVS and FQNEAQ. The CDR3 contains 13 residues. The CDR3 is CASSLVGRGEAFF. Written as DNA, the CDR3 is TGTGCCAGCAGCTTAGTAGGGCGGGGTGAAGCTTTCTTT.